This note documents a single T cell receptor beta chain sequence. Its matching antigen is unknown. This CDR3 is 15 amino acids long. The trim removed 8 bases at V and 2 bases at J, leaving 7 bases unmatched. The germline gives CDR1 SGHDN, CDR2 FVKESK. Both 60 Vbeta primers and 13 Jbeta primers went into the PCR. Assay used: immunoSEQ multiplex PCR; TCRdb lists only in-frame clones, some missing. The sample yields approximately 140,000 clones, about three quarters seen once. The sample comes from a study of cytomegalovirus exposure and HLA in healthy donors. The overall study: Some 85 million unique TCRs from HLA-typed donors were held in an early data release. Study-wide results and caveats: Previously analyzed data showed that most TCR beta V segments were productive at a frequency of about 87% or about 30%. Prediction of most subjects' HLA-A and HLA-B alleles by TCR beta sequences was reportedly accurate. Roughly even sequencing depth across donors was the assumption behind the presence/absence analyses.

The TCR comes from a woman aged 60 to 75 in good health and CMV-seropositive. Sequenced material: PBMCs. J is TRBJ2-1 and V is TRBV14; 9 bases match TRBD2. The CDR3 here is CASQLAGATYNEQFF. CDR3 nucleotide sequence: TGTGCCAGCCAGTTAGCGGGGGCCACCTACAATGAGCAGTTCTTC.